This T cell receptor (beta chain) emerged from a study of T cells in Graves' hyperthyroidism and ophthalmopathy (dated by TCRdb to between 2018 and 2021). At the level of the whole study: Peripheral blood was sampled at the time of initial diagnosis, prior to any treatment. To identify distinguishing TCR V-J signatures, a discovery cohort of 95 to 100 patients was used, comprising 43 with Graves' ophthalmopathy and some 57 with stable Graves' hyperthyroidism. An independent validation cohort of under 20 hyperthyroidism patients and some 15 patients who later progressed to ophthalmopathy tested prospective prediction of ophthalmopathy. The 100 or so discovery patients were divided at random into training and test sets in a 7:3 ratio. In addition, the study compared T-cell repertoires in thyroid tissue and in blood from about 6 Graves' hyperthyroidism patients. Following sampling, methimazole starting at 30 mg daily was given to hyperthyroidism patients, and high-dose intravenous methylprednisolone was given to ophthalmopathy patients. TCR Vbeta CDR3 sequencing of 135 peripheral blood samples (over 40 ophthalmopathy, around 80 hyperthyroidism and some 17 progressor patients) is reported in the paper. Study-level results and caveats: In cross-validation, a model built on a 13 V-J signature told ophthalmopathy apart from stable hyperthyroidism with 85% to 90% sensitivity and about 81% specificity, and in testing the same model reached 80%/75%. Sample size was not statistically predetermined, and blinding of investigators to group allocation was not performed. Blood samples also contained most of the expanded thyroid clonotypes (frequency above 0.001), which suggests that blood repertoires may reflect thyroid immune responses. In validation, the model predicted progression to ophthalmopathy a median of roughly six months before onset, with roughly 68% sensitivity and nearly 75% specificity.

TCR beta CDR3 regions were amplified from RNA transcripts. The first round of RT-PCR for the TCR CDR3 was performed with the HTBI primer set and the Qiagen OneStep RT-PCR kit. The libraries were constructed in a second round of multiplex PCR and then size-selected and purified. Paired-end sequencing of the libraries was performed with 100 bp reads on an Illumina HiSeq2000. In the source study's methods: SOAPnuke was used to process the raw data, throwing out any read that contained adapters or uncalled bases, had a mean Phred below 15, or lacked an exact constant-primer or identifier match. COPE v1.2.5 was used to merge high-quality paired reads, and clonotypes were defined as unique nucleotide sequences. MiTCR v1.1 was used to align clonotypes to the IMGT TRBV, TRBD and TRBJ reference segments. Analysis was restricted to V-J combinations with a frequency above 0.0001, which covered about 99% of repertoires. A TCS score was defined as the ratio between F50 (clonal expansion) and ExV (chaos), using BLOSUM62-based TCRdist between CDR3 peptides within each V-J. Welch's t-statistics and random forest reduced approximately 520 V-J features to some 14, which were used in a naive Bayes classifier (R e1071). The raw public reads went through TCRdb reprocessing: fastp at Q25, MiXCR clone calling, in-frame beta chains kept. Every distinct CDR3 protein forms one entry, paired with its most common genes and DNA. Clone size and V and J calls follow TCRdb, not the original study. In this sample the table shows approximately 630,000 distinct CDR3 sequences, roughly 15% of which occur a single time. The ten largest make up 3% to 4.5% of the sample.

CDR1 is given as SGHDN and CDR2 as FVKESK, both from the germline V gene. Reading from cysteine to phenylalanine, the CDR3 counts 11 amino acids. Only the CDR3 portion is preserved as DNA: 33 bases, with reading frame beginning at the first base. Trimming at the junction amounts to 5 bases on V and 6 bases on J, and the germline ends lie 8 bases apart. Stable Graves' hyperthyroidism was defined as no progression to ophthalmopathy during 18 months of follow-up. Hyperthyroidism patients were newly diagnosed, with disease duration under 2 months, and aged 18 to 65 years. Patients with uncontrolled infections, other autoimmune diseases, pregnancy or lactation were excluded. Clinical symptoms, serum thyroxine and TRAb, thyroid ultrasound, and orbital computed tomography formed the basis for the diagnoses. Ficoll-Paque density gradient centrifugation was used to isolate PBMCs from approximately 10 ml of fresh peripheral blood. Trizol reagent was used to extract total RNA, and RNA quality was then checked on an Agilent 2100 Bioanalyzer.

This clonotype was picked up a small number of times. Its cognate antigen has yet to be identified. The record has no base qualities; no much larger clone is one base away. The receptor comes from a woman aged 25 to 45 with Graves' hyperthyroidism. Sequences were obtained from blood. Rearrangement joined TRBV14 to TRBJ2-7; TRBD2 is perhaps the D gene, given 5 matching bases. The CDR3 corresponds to CASSEGGEQYF. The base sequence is TGTGCCAGCAGCGAGGGTGGCGAGCAGTACTTC.